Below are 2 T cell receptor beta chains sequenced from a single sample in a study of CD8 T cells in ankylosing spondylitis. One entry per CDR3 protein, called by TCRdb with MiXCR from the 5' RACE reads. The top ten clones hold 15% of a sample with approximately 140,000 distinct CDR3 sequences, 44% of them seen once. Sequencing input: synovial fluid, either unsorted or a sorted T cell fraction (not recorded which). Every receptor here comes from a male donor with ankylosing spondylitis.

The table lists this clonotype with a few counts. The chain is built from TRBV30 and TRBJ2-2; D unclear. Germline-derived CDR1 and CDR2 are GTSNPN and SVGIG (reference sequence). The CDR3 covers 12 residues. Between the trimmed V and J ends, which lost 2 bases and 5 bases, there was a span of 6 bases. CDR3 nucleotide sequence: TGTGCCTGGAGTAAAAGGACCGGGGAGCTGTTTTTT. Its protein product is CAWSKRTGELFF. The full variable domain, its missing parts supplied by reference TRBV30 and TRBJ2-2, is SQTIHQWPATLVQPVGSPLSLECTVEGTSNPNLYWYRQAAGRGLQLLFYSVGIGQISSEVPQNLSASRPQDRQFILSSKKLLLSDSGFYLCAWSKRTGELFFGEGSRLTVL.

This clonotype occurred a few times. The CDR3 here is CSGLAGGKVYNEQFF. The DNA for the CDR3 is TGCAGTGGACTAGCGGGGGGGAAGGTCTACAATGAGCAGTTCTTC. The V and J genes are TRBV20-1 and TRBJ2-1; TRBD2 matches at 14 bases. The CDR3 covers 15 residues. V was clipped by 7 bases and J by 3 bases; unmatched bases: 5. Germline CDR1 reads DFQATT; CDR2 reads SNEGSKA (reference sequence).